A selection of T cell receptor beta chains follows, all from one sample in a study of OX40 agonist ivuxolimab in advanced cancers. TCRdb's copy holds only in-frame clones and misses some; the assay was immunoSEQ multiplex PCR. The sample lists tens of thousands of clones, about nine tenths occurring once. Sequenced here: CD4+ or CD8+ T cells sorted from blood, sampled in a trial of the OX40 agonist ivuxolimab. Source of these receptors: an adult with an advanced solid tumor such as melanoma, head and neck, liver or kidney cancer. Each CDR3 is given with its conserved first and last residue. The D gene is left open where the match is weak. The size of a clone is reported for some rows only, either as once, few or many, or as a class for expanded clones.

CDR3nt | CDR3aa | v_gene | d_gene | j_gene | abundance
TGTGCCAGTACCCCAATCAGGACCTCCCGCTCTGGGGCCAACGTCCTGACTTTC | CASTPIRTSRSGANVLTF | TRBV19 | NA | TRBJ2-6 | once
TGTGCCAGCAGTTCATCGACCTACAATGAGCAGTTCTTC | CASSSSTYNEQFF | TRBV6-6 | NA | TRBJ2-1 | NA
TGTGCCTGGAGTTCTCAGGGGGCTCGTAACTATGGCTACACCTTC | CAWSSQGARNYGYTF | TRBV30 | TRBD1 | TRBJ1-2 | NA
TGTGCCAGCAGCTTGGAGGCCGAGACCGGGGAGCTGTTTTTT | CASSLEAETGELFF | TRBV5-6 | NA | TRBJ2-2 | NA
TGTGCCAGCAGCTTAGTCCCCGAGCAGTACTTC | CASSLVPEQYF | TRBV7-4 | NA | TRBJ2-7 | NA
TGCGCCAGCAGCTTGGTGAGGGATTTGGAGACCCAGTACTTC | CASSLVRDLETQYF | TRBV5-1 | NA | TRBJ2-5 | NA
TGTGCCAGCAGTGAGGTGGACCGTTCCCCCGGGGAGCTGTTTTTT | CASSEVDRSPGELFF | TRBV2 | NA | TRBJ2-2 | NA
TGTGCCAGTAGGAGCGGGCAGACCGGGGAGCTGTTTTTT | CASRSGQTGELFF | TRBV19 | NA | TRBJ2-2 | NA
TGTGCCACCAGCAGACTAGGGACTACAGGATACTACGAGCAGTACTTC | CATSRLGTTGYYEQYF | TRBV15 | TRBD2 | TRBJ2-7 | NA
TGTGCCAGCAGTACCCCCAGCCCCGGACTAGCGGGTTACAATGAGCAGTTCTTC | CASSTPSPGLAGYNEQFF | TRBV25-1 | TRBD2 | TRBJ2-1 | once
TGTGCCAGCAGCCCTCAGACAGGGGTCGGGGCAGATACGCAGTATTTT | CASSPQTGVGADTQYF | TRBV9 | TRBD1 | TRBJ2-3 | NA
TGTGCCAGCAGCGTAGCCCCTAGCCAGCCCCAGCATTTT | CASSVAPSQPQHF | TRBV9 | NA | TRBJ1-5 | NA
TGTGCCAGCCTTACAAGGACAGCCTACAATCAGCCCCAGCATTTT | CASLTRTAYNQPQHF | TRBV28 | NA | TRBJ1-5 | NA
TGTGCCAGTCGTCTCTCGGACACTGAAGCTTTCTTT | CASRLSDTEAFF | TRBV6-6 | NA | TRBJ1-1 | NA
TGTGCCAGCAGTCTCAACACCGACTCCTACGAGCAGTACTTC | CASSLNTDSYEQYF | TRBV27 | NA | TRBJ2-7 | NA
TGCGCCAGCAGTCCCGACAGCGATAACATTCAGTACTTC | CASSPDSDNIQYF | TRBV10-1 | NA | TRBJ2-4 | NA
TGTGCCAGCAGCCCCCGAGTCATGAACACTGAAGCTTTCTTT | CASSPRVMNTEAFF | TRBV4-1 | NA | TRBJ1-1 | NA
TGTGCCAGCAGTGACTCGACTAGCGGGAGCAATGAGCAGTTCTTC | CASSDSTSGSNEQFF | TRBV6-5 | TRBD2 | TRBJ2-1 | NA
TGTGCCAGCAGCCCTGGACAGGGCAATCAGCCCCAGCATTTT | CASSPGQGNQPQHF | TRBV7-9 | TRBD1 | TRBJ1-5 | NA
TGTGCCAGCAGCCATTCAGGACAGTCTGACGAGCAGTACTTC | CASSHSGQSDEQYF | TRBV11-3 | NA | TRBJ2-7 | NA
TGTGCCAGCTCACCCTCGGTTGGCGGGGTTGCCAAAAACATTCAGTACTTC | CASSPSVGGVAKNIQYF | TRBV18 | NA | TRBJ2-4 | NA
TGCGCCAGCAGCCAACAGACTAGCGGGACGTCCTACGAGCAGTACTTC | CASSQQTSGTSYEQYF | TRBV4-1 | TRBD2 | TRBJ2-7 | NA
TGTGCCAGCAAAGGGACTAGCGGAGACCAAGAGACCCAGTACTTC | CASKGTSGDQETQYF | TRBV19 | TRBD2 | TRBJ2-5 | NA
TGCGCCAGCAGCCAACCGGGGACAGGGTACAACGAGCAGTACTTC | CASSQPGTGYNEQYF | TRBV4-1 | TRBD1 | TRBJ2-7 | once
TGTGCCAGCAGCCCACGGGATGGGTCTCGTGGCTACACCTTC | CASSPRDGSRGYTF | TRBV7-3 | NA | TRBJ1-2 | NA
TGTGCCAGCAATTGGGGCAATGAGCAGTTCTTC | CASNWGNEQFF | TRBV6-5 | NA | TRBJ2-1 | NA
TGTGCCAGCAGCCGAAATCCGGGACCCTTATATTTT | CASSRNPGPLYF | TRBV13 | NA | TRBJ1-3 | NA
TGTGCCAGCAGCCCCCGTGATTCTGGGGCCAACGTCCTGACTTTC | CASSPRDSGANVLTF | TRBV4-2 | NA | TRBJ2-6 | NA
TGTGCCAGCAGCTACGCGGCGGGGAACACTGAAGCTTTCTTT | CASSYAAGNTEAFF | TRBV11-2 | NA | TRBJ1-1 | NA
TGTGCCAGCTCCCGGACAGGGGGCCTAGAGACCCAGTACTTC | CASSRTGGLETQYF | TRBV11-2 | TRBD1 | TRBJ2-5 | NA
TGTGCCAGCAGCCTCGACTACGAGCAGTACTTC | CASSLDYEQYF | TRBV7-3 | NA | TRBJ2-7 | NA
TGTGCCAGCAGAGCCCGGGACAGGGACTATTCACCCCTCCACTTT | CASRARDRDYSPLHF | TRBV28 | TRBD1 | TRBJ1-6 | NA
TGTGCCAGCAGTGATGGGACAGGGTTCACCGGGGAGCTGTTTTTT | CASSDGTGFTGELFF | TRBV6-1 | TRBD1 | TRBJ2-2 | NA
TGTGCCAGCAGCTCCACTAGCGGGACGGAAGAGACCCAGTACTTC | CASSSTSGTEETQYF | TRBV5-4 | TRBD2 | TRBJ2-5 | NA
TGTGCCAGCAGCTTTGGGACAGGACAAGAGACCCAGTACTTC | CASSFGTGQETQYF | TRBV7-9 | TRBD1 | TRBJ2-5 | NA
TGTGCCAGCAGTTCCCTTCACAGGGGCTCGTCACCCTCCTACGAGCAGTACTTC | CASSSLHRGSSPSYEQYF | TRBV28 | TRBD1 | TRBJ2-7 | NA
TGTGCCAGCAGCTTAGCACTAGCGGCGGGTCCAGATACGCAGTATTTT | CASSLALAAGPDTQYF | TRBV5-4 | TRBD2 | TRBJ2-3 | NA
TGTGCCAGCAGTTTATCTCTTACCCGGGAAGCTTTCTTT | CASSLSLTREAFF | TRBV27 | NA | TRBJ1-1 | NA
TGTGCCAGCAGCTTAGACCCGACAGGGGTGTATAATTCACCCCTCCACTTT | CASSLDPTGVYNSPLHF | TRBV11-2 | TRBD1 | TRBJ1-6 | NA
TGTGCCACCCGGGGCAGGGGATCAGGACAGCCCCAGCATTTT | CATRGRGSGQPQHF | TRBV5-5 | NA | TRBJ1-5 | NA
TGTGCCAGCGCGTCCGGGACACTATATAATTCACCCCTCCACTTT | CASASGTLYNSPLHF | TRBV2 | NA | TRBJ1-6 | NA
TGTGCCAGCGGAAATCGGGACAGGGGATCCCCTGAAGCTTTCTTT | CASGNRDRGSPEAFF | TRBV6-5 | TRBD1 | TRBJ1-1 | NA